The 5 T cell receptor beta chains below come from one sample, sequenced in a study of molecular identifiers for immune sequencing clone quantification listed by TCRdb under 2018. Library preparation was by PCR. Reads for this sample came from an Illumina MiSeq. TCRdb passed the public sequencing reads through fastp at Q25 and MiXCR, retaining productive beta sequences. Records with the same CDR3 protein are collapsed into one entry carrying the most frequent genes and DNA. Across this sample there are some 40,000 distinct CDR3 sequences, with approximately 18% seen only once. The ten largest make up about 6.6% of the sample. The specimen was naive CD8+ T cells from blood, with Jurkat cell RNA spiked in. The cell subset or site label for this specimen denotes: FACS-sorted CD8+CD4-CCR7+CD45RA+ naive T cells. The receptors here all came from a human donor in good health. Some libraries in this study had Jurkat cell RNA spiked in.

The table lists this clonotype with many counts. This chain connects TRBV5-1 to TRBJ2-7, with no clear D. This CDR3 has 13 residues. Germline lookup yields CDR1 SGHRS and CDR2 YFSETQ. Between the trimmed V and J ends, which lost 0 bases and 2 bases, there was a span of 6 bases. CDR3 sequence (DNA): TGCGCCAGCAGCTTGGCCCCTCCCTACGAGCAGTACTTC. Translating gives CASSLAPPYEQYF.

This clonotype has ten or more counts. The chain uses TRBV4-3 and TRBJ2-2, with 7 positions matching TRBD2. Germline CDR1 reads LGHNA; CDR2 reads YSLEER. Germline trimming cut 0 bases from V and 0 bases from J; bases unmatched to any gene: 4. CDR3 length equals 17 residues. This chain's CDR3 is CASSQDLAETNTGELFF. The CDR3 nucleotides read TGCGCCAGCAGCCAAGATCTAGCGGAAACGAACACCGGGGAGCTGTTTTTT.

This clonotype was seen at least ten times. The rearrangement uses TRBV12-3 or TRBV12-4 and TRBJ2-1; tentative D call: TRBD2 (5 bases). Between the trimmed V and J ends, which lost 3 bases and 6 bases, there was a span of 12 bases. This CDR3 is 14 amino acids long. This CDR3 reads CASSLSELVNEQFF. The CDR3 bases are TGTGCCAGCAGTTTGTCCGAACTAGTCAATGAGCAGTTCTTC.

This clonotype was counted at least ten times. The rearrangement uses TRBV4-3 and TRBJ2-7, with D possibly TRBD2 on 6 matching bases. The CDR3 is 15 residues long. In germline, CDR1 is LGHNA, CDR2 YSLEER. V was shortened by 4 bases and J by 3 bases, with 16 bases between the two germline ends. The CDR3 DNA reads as TGCGCCAGCAGCCTATCATGGACGGACTACTACGAGCAGTACTTC. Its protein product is CASSLSWTDYYEQYF.

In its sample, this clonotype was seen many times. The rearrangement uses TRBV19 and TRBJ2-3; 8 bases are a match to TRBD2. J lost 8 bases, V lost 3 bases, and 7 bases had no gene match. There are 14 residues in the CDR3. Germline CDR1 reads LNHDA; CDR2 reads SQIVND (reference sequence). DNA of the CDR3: TGTGCCAGTAGTATGGACGGGAGGGCCGGTACGCAGTATTTT. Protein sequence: CASSMDGRAGTQYF.